This T cell receptor (beta chain) derives from a study of patients and donors after allogeneic stem cell transplantation. TCRdb passed the RT-PCR reads through MiXCR, listing each CDR3 protein once. The sample records 45,000 to 65,000 distinct CDR3 sequences, about 14% being singletons. This clonotype came up once. This CDR3 region has 15 residues. Germline V gene sequence: CDR1 MNHEY, CDR2 SVGAGI. Trimming stripped 3 bases from V and 0 bases from J, with 9 bases between. Sequenced sample: blood, either unsorted or a sorted T cell fraction (not recorded which). The TCR comes from a human donor who was either an allogeneic HSCT recipient or a stem cell or donor lymphocyte infusion donor (not recorded which). It is not recorded whose cells these are; they may come from a transplant donor. This chain links TRBV6-5 with TRBJ2-4; D is ambiguous. The CDR3 DNA reads as TGTGCCAGCAGTTATCAAGCAGAAGCCAAAAACATTCAGTACTTC. Its protein product is CASSYQAEAKNIQYF.